This TCR beta chain derives from a study of patients and donors after allogeneic stem cell transplantation. This clonotype was detected ten times or more. TCRdb re-called the RT-PCR reads through MiXCR, storing one row per CDR3 protein. The sample contains some 880,000 distinct CDR3 sequences, roughly 17% of which appear only once. The CDR3 is made up of 14 amino acids. V lost 6 bases and J lost 3, with 11 bases in between. What was sequenced was blood, either unsorted or a sorted T cell fraction (not recorded which). The clonotype originates from a human donor who was either an allogeneic HSCT recipient or a stem cell or donor lymphocyte infusion donor (not recorded which). It is not recorded whose cells these are; they may come from a transplant donor. The chain joins TRBV12-3 or TRBV12-4 to TRBJ2-2, with D perhaps matching TRBD1 (5 bases). CDR3 region: CASRRATDTGELFF. DNA for the CDR3: TGTGCCAGCAGACGCGCGACAGACACCGGGGAGCTGTTTTTT.